Below, one T cell receptor beta chain is given with its context. Antigen: not known. The germline gives CDR1 SGHAT, CDR2 FQDESV (reference sequence). V was clipped by 5 bases and J by 6 bases; unmatched bases: 21. CDR3 length equals 20 residues. The data belong to a study of tumor-infiltrating lymphocytes in primary liver carcinoma. The wider study: Read depth, roughly 3.5 to 7.5 million productive TCRbeta reads, did not differ significantly between tissues. The study's findings and limits: The top-250-clone fraction was significantly higher in tumors than in blood (p = 0.039).

Unsorted bulk tissue, about 19-31 mg of it, served as the source for co-extraction of RNA and DNA. Surgeons resected the patients' primary liver carcinomas. The study sampled five separate regions from each tumor. Total RNA amounting to around 540 ng was the source from which TCR beta cDNA was made with a constant-region primer. The TCR beta library was amplified through three nested multiplex PCR rounds in a modified ARM-PCR procedure. A C-beta reverse primer was combined with TRBV1-TRBV30 forward primers in the first two PCR rounds, and each round had about 10 cycles. From the multiplex PCR reads, TCRdb called clonotypes with MiXCR, one entry per CDR3 protein. The sample contains 50,000 to 60,000 distinct CDR3 sequences, approximately 80% of which appear only once.

Sequencing was performed on liver tumor tissue from sampling region 5. The subset was: tumor region T5, tumor centre. The chain is built from TRBV11-1 and TRBJ2-1; 11 bases fit TRBD2. The origin of this receptor is a man aged 35-49 years with primary liver carcinoma and hepatitis B virus infection. The CDR3 coding sequence is TGTGCCAGCAGCATAGGGAAGACTAGCGGGGCCTCACGGTCCGGCAATGAGCAGTTCTTC. It is translated as CASSIGKTSGASRSGNEQFF.